The present entry profiles one T cell receptor (beta chain) with its context. The second PCR ran about 6 to 12 cycles with a sample-barcoded 5' primer and J-beta primers. Each cDNA molecule carried a tag from a template-switch adaptor that contained 12 random nucleotides. In TCRdb, the 5' RACE reads were re-called with MiXCR into one record per CDR3 protein. The data hold some 700,000 distinct CDR3 sequences, with about 42% observed a single time. The sample originates from a study of blood T cells in healthy people across ages. The CDR3 is made up of 13 amino acids. V was pared by 5 bases and J by 6 bases, with 6 bases of the junction left unmatched. CDR1 and CDR2 from the germline V gene are MDHEN and SYDVKM.

Sequencing was done on a sample of blood. The genes are TRBV28 and TRBJ2-7; 8 nucleotides line up with TRBD1. The sequence came from a woman aged 55-69 years in good health. Here the CDR3 reads CASSDLRGPEQYF. The CDR3 DNA is TGTGCCAGCAGTGATCTCAGGGGGCCCGAGCAGTACTTC.